What follows are 10 T cell receptor beta chains derived from one specimen sequenced in a study of T cell repertoires in cytomegalovirus infection. TCRdb called the reads again in MiXCR, with one record for every CDR3 protein. The sample yields more than 350,000 distinct CDR3 sequences, roughly 31% seen once. Sequenced sample: PBMCs. These receptors came from a human donor in good health (CMV status not recorded). Some clones in this sample may be carry-over from other donors' samples.

This clonotype was seen more than once but under ten times. In DNA form, the CDR3 reads TGCGCCAGCAGCCAGCATGCAGGGGGAGGTCAGCCCCAGCATTTT. This sequence encodes CASSQHAGGGQPQHF. The chain couples TRBV4-1 to TRBJ1-5; TRBD1 matches 7 bases. V shed 3 bases and J 6 bases; nucleotides not matched to a gene: 8. Germline CDR1 reads MGHRA; CDR2 reads YSYEKL. This CDR3 has 15 residues.

The chain joins TRBV2 to TRBJ1-1, with D tentatively TRBD1 (5 bases). Deletions cut 2 bases from V and 3 bases from J, with 7 bases between. The length of the CDR3 is 13 residues. The germline V gene encodes CDR1 SNHLY and CDR2 FYNNEI. The CDR3 nucleotides are TGTGCCAGCAGTGAACGCAGGGACACTGAAGCTTTCTTT. Encoded protein: CASSERRDTEAFF.

This clonotype was observed once. An end of the junction differs from the germline gene, which may be a read error. The chain employs TRBV7-4 and TRBJ1-6; possibly TRBD1 for D (5 bases). This CDR3 region has 14 residues. Per the germline V gene, CDR1 is SGHVT and CDR2 is SQSDAQ. DNA of the CDR3: TGTGCCAGCAGCCCCGGACACCCTCATCCCCCCCCCCCCTTC. The encoded protein is CASSPGHPHPPPPF.

A few counts support this clonotype. The chain links TRBV6-5 to TRBJ2-5; D may be TRBD1 or TRBD2 (5 bases each). From germline, CDR1 is MNHEY and CDR2 SVGAGI. CDR3 length: 14 residues. The V gene lost 5 bases and the J gene lost 4 bases, with 14 bases spanning the gap. The CDR3 loop reads CASSTHPGPETQYF. Here the CDR3 DNA reads TGTGCCAGCAGTACGCACCCGGGACCAGAGACCCAGTACTTC.

This clonotype was seen many times. The V and J genes are TRBV7-2 and TRBJ2-5, with D perhaps matching TRBD2 (5 bases). V lost 3 bases, J lost 8 bases, and 13 bases lay in between. Germline V CDR1 and CDR2: SGHTA, FQGNSA. CDR3 length: 13 amino acids. CDR3: CASSFTFSDTQYF. CDR3 in DNA: TGTGCCAGCAGCTTTACCTTTAGCGATACCCAGTACTTC.

A single count supports this clonotype. This chain links TRBV5-4 with TRBJ2-1, with D maybe TRBD2 (6 bases). V lost 5 bases to trimming and J lost 6 bases, with 18 bases between them. This CDR3 is 15 amino acids long. Looked up from germline, CDR1 is SGHNT and CDR2 is YYREEE (reference sequence). Written as DNA, the CDR3 is TGTGCCAGCAGGAAGTCGCCGGGAGACCCCAATGAGCAGTTCTTC. Protein: CASRKSPGDPNEQFF.

This clonotype was observed at least ten times. The V call is TRBV12-3 or TRBV12-4, the J call TRBJ1-1, with no clear D. V shed 6 bases and J shed 5 bases, with 22 bases lying between them. The CDR3 has 16 residues. The CDR3 sequence: CASSLLPIKDWTEAFF. Written as DNA, the CDR3 is TGTGCCAGCAGCCTACTACCCATTAAGGATTGGACTGAAGCTTTCTTT.

The chain uses TRBV29-1 and TRBJ2-1; 10 bases are a match to TRBD2. Per the germline V gene, CDR1 is SQVTM and CDR2 is ANQGSEA. The CDR3 sequence is 14 residues long. Unmatched junction bases numbered 6, after V lost 8 bases and J lost 2 bases. The CDR3 is CSFTSGGAYNEQFF. CDR3 DNA sequence: TGCAGCTTCACGAGCGGGGGGGCCTACAATGAGCAGTTCTTC.

The genes are TRBV6-2 or TRBV6-3 and TRBJ2-1; 10 bases are a match to TRBD1. V gave up 5 bases and J gave up 2 bases; unmatched junction bases: 12. From germline, CDR1 is MNHEY and CDR2 SVGEGT. The CDR3 runs 18 residues. CDR3 region: CASSRDRGLSFTYNEQFF. The CDR3 nucleotides read TGTGCCAGCAGTCGGGACAGGGGCCTCTCTTTTACCTACAATGAGCAGTTCTTC.

This clonotype was seen many times. The chain combines TRBV6-1 with TRBJ2-7, with D perhaps matching TRBD1 (6 bases). The CDR3 covers 15 residues. Trimming shortened V by 3 bases and J by 5 bases, and 17 bases separated the two germline ends. CDR1 is MNHNS and CDR2 is SASEGT in the germline V gene. In nucleotides, the CDR3 is TGTGCCAGCAGTGAGGGGCCGACAGGAATCCACGAGCAGTACTTC. This codes for CASSEGPTGIHEQYF.